The clone carrying this T cell receptor beta chain has a count of ten or more. The sample comes from a study of T cells in Graves' hyperthyroidism and ophthalmopathy. The CDR3 contains 15 residues. The germline CDR1 and CDR2 sequences are SGHAT and FQDESV (reference sequence). V was shortened by 0 bases and J by 8 bases, with 14 bases between the two germline ends. Researchers amplified the TCR beta CDR3 regions from RNA transcripts. Researchers ran a first-round RT-PCR on the TCR CDR3 using the HTBI primer set. From the multiplex PCR reads, TCRdb called clonotypes with MiXCR, one entry per CDR3 protein. Of almost 35,000 distinct CDR3 sequences detected, about 53% appear once; the ten largest clones hold 20% to 30%.

The chain is built from TRBV11-1 and TRBJ1-3; D not resolved. The source material was blood. The TCR comes from a woman aged 40 to 49 with Graves' ophthalmopathy. CDR3 amino acids: CASSLAPEKEDTIYF. Here the CDR3 DNA reads TGTGCCAGCAGCTTAGCTCCGGAAAAGGAGGACACCATATATTTT.